This T cell receptor (beta chain) is drawn from a study of shared clonotypes between healthy human individuals. Study conclusions and caveats: The expectation was that sequencing depth would affect clonotype sharing among donors. Rarefaction demonstrated incomplete sorted-subset sequencing despite large depth.

Germline V gives CDR1 MDHEN, CDR2 SYDVKM. The CDR3 has 17 amino acids. V dropped 8 bases and J dropped 2 bases, with 24 bases sitting between them. Samples underwent the assay at deep level. In the original workflow: As immunoSEQ supplied junction-only sequences (without quality scores), filtering differed. The method was immunoSEQ multiplex PCR; TCRdb's version includes in-frame clones alone and lacks a portion of them. V and J calls plus clone size are reproduced from that table; the DNA served to infer D and trimming. The sample lists about 700,000 clones; around 90% were seen once. CD45RO-negative, CCR7-selected cells formed the naive CD8 fraction, which excluded terminally differentiated effector memory CD45RA+ cells. A note on this clone: The target antigen is unknown.

V usage is TRBV28 and J usage is TRBJ2-5; possible D gene TRBD1, 6 bases. Sequenced material: naive CD8+ T cells sorted from blood. The TCR was taken from a man aged 25-40 years in good health. The CDR3 loop reads CASADRVYPMEQETQYF. The CDR3 DNA follows: TGTGCCAGCGCGGACAGAGTATACCCCATGGAACAAGAGACCCAGTACTTC.